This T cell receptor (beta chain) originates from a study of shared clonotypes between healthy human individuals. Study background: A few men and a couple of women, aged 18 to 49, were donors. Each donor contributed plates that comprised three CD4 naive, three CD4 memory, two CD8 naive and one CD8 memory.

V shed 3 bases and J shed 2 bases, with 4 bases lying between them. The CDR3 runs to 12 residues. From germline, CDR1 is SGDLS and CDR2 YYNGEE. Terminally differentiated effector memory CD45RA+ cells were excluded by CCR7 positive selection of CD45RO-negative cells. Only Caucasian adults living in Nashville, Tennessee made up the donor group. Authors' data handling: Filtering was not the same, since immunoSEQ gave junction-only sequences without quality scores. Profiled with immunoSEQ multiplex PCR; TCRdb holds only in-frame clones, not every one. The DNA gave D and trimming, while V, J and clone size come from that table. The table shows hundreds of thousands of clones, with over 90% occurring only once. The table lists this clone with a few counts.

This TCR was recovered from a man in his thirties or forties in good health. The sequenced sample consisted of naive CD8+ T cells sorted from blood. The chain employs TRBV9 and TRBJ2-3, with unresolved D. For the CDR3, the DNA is TGTGCCAGCAGCGACTACACAGATACGCAGTATTTT. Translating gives CASSDYTDTQYF.